The rows below give T cell receptor beta chains drawn from one sample of a study of blood T cell repertoires in COVID-19. Clones were read by immunoSEQ multiplex PCR, and TCRdb kept only the in-frame ones, dropping some. This table holds approximately 380,000 clones, less than 85% found once. Sequenced material: peripheral blood. The source is a woman aged 18-35 years with acute or convalescent COVID-19. The CDR3 runs from the conserved cysteine through the conserved F or W. The D gene is left open where the match is weak. Clone size is shown for a subset of rows, as once, few, many or a class of expanded clone.

clone size	V gene	D gene	J gene	CDR3 DNA	CDR3 protein
.	TRBV7-2	.	TRBJ1-4	TGTGCCAGCAGCTTAGTGGAGGGTCCAAATGAAAAACTGTTTTTT	CASSLVEGPNEKLFF
.	TRBV27	TRBD1	TRBJ2-5	TGTGCCAGCAGTTCGGGGACAGGGTTGGAGCCTCGAGAGACCCAGTACTTC	CASSSGTGLEPRETQYF
once	TRBV30	.	TRBJ2-1	TGTGCCTGGACACCGTATAGCTCCTACAATGAGCAGTTCTTC	CAWTPYSSYNEQFF
.	TRBV5-1	TRBD1	TRBJ1-4	TGCGCCAGCAGGACAGGACAGGGGGTCGGGGAAAAACTGTTTTTT	CASRTGQGVGEKLFF
once	TRBV24-1	.	TRBJ2-7	TGTGCCACCAGTGATGACGGACAGCCCTACGAGCAGTACTTC	CATSDDGQPYEQYF
.	TRBV7-9	.	TRBJ1-1	TGTGCCAGCAGCTTAGGGGACAAGGAGAACACTGAAGCTTTCTTT	CASSLGDKENTEAFF
.	TRBV4-1	.	TRBJ2-2	TGCGCCAGCAGCCAGGAGGGACCCGGGGAGCTGTTTTTT	CASSQEGPGELFF
.	TRBV6-6	TRBD1	TRBJ1-6	TGTGCCAGCAGCCGCGGGACAGGTGGGAATTCACCCCTCCACTTT	CASSRGTGGNSPLHF
.	TRBV9	TRBD2	TRBJ2-1	TGTGCCAGCAGCGTTCTAACTAGCGGGGGGTGGAATGAGCAGTTCTTC	CASSVLTSGGWNEQFF
.	TRBV9	.	TRBJ1-6	TGTGCCAGCGGGGCCAGCTCCTATAATTCACCCCTCCACTTT	CASGASSYNSPLHF
once	TRBV30	.	TRBJ1-4	TGTGCCTGGAGGCTCTTGGTATTGGAGCATGAAAAACTGTTTTTT	CAWRLLVLEHEKLFF
.	TRBV30	TRBD2	TRBJ2-5	TGTGCCTGGGCTAGACTAGCTAGTGGGGAGACCCAGTACTTC	CAWARLASGETQYF
.	TRBV7-9	TRBD2	TRBJ2-2	TGTGCCAGCAGCTTCGGACTAGCGATCACCGGGGAGCTGTTTTTT	CASSFGLAITGELFF
.	TRBV7-2	.	TRBJ1-6	TGTGCCAGCAGCTTATATGGGGCCGATAATTCACCCCTCCACTTT	CASSLYGADNSPLHF
.	TRBV11-2	TRBD1	TRBJ1-1	TGTGCCAGCAGCCCACTCCGGACAGGGGTGGTTGAAGCTTTCTTT	CASSPLRTGVVEAFF
.	TRBV11-2	.	TRBJ1-1	TGTGCCAGCAGCCCACCGAGCCCCGAAGCTTTCTTT	CASSPPSPEAFF
.	TRBV2	.	TRBJ1-1	TGTGCCAGCAGTGCCACAGGGAAGGAAGCTTTCTTT	CASSATGKEAFF
.	TRBV5-1	TRBD1	TRBJ1-6	TGCGCCAGCAGCCTATTACAGGGGGCTGATTCACCCCTCCACTTT	CASSLLQGADSPLHF
.	TRBV3-1/TRBV3-2	.	TRBJ2-7	TGTGCCAGCAGCCAAGATCAAAAGGGGAAGAACTACGAGCAGTACTTC	CASSQDQKGKNYEQYF
.	TRBV4-1	.	TRBJ1-1	TGCGCCAGCAGCAAAGGGGGGGATGGCACCGCGATGATAAACACTGAAGCTTTCTTT	CASSKGGDGTAMINTEAFF
few	TRBV27	.	TRBJ2-7	TGTGCCAGCAGTTTCGGGATTTCGAGCTCCTACGAGCAGTACTTC	CASSFGISSSYEQYF
.	TRBV7-3	TRBD2	TRBJ2-1	TGTGCCAGCAGTCGCAAATCCCGCGGGAGTCCCTACAATGAGCAGTTCTTC	CASSRKSRGSPYNEQFF
once	TRBV7-3	TRBD2	TRBJ2-1	TGTGCCAGCAGCTTGACTAGCGGGGAAATTCACAATGAGCAGTTCTTC	CASSLTSGEIHNEQFF
.	TRBV6-5	.	TRBJ1-2	TGTGCCAGCAGTTACTCCCAGGGGAATAACTATGGCTACACCTTC	CASSYSQGNNYGYTF
.	TRBV12-5	.	TRBJ1-1	TGTGCTAGTGGTTTGGTACTAGCGTCCGACTCTGGTGAAGCTTTCTTT	CASGLVLASDSGEAFF
.	TRBV7-9	.	TRBJ1-3	TGTGCCAGCAGCCTACAGGTCCTAACCTTCAGTCCTGGAAACACCATATATTTT	CASSLQVLTFSPGNTIYF
few	TRBV6-5	.	TRBJ1-1	TGTGCCAGCAGTTACGGAGGGACTGAAGCTTTCTTT	CASSYGGTEAFF
once	TRBV19	.	TRBJ2-5	TGTGCCAGTAGTATTCGGCGTAGGACAACTACCTTGGAGGAGACCCAGTACTTC	CASSIRRRTTTLEETQYF
few	TRBV30	TRBD1	TRBJ1-2	TGTGCCTGGAGGGGGGACAGGGGCATCTATGGCTACACCTTC	CAWRGDRGIYGYTF
.	TRBV15	.	TRBJ1-5	TGTGCCACCAGCAGTACAAAGTATCAGCCCCAGCATTTT	CATSSTKYQPQHF
.	TRBV19	.	TRBJ2-5	TGTGCCAGTAGTATAGTCCCCGGGACTGTGAAGACCCAGTACTTC	CASSIVPGTVKTQYF
.	TRBV7-2	.	TRBJ2-5	TGTGCCAGCAGCTTAGTCCAGCGAGAGACCCAGTACTTC	CASSLVQRETQYF
.	TRBV4-1	.	TRBJ2-3	TGCGCCAGCAGCCAGGGGGCAGAGGCGCAGTATTTT	CASSQGAEAQYF
.	TRBV28	.	TRBJ1-4	TGTGCCAGCAGCTCCCCCGCATCCGGGGGTGAAAAACTGTTTTTT	CASSSPASGGEKLFF
.	TRBV30	TRBD1	TRBJ1-5	TGTGCCTGGAGCCCGGACAGGAGTCAGCCCCAGCATTTT	CAWSPDRSQPQHF
.	TRBV7-9	.	TRBJ2-7	TGTGCCAGCAGCCCGGACAGTACCTACGAGCAGTACTTC	CASSPDSTYEQYF
.	TRBV9	.	TRBJ2-1	TGTGCCAGCAGCGCAGGGGGGAATGAGCAGTTCTTC	CASSAGGNEQFF
few	TRBV4-1	.	TRBJ1-6	TGCGCCAGCAGCCAAGAGAGGGAGGATGGGGGTGGTTCACCCCTCCACTTT	CASSQEREDGGGSPLHF
.	TRBV29-1	.	TRBJ1-2	TGCAGCGTGCCGGGTTGGAGCTACACCTTC	CSVPGWSYTF
.	TRBV12-5	.	TRBJ1-2	TGTGCTAGTGGTTTTTGGCAGCTACTAACTAACTATGGCTACACCTTC	CASGFWQLLTNYGYTF